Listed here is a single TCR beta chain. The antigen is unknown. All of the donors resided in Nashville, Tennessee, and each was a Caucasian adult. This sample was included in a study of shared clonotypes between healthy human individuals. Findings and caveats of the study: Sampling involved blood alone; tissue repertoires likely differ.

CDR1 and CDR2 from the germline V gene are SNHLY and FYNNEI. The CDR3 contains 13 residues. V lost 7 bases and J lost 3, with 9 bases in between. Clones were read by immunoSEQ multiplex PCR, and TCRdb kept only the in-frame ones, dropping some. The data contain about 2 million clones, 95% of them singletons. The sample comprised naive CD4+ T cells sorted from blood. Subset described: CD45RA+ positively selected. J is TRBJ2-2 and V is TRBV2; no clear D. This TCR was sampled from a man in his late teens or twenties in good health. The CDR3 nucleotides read TGTGCCAGCACAGCAGGCTACACCGGGGAGCTGTTTTTT. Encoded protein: CASTAGYTGELFF.